This T cell receptor beta chain was captured in a study of siplizumab effects on memory and regulatory T cells (dated by TCRdb to about 2019). At the level of the whole study: The study looked at the effect of siplizumab, an anti-CD2 antibody, on alloreactive T-cell subsets in allogeneic mixed lymphocyte reactions made from human PBMCs.

Sorted unstimulated T cells, along with proliferating T cells recovered from mixed lymphocyte reactions, underwent TCRbeta CDR3 sequencing. Fresh whole blood from nine to eleven HLA-typed healthy donors served as the source for isolating PBMCs. The study at large found these results: A naive or memory phenotype could not be assigned to roughly 75-95% of proliferating CD4+ or CD8+ clones. Whether proliferating Tregs from siplizumab cultures actually had suppressive function was not functionally confirmed. Siplizumab significantly lowered the cumulative frequency of alloreactive sequences that could be traced to unstimulated CD4+ memory T cells. Unstimulated naive T cells appeared to be more diverse than memory T cells, and naive cells seemed to make a substantial contribution to the alloresponse. Among mappable alloreactive CD4+ clones, an average Treg-derived fraction of around 71% was observed with siplizumab, compared with approximately 30% in control reactions. Because sequences below about 10^-5 frequency were poorly captured, only a minor fraction of alloreactive clones could be mapped to unstimulated subsets.

In the case of this clone: Its antigen specificity is not known. No base quality information exists; no much larger clone differs at one position.

Relative to germline, V is missing 1 base and J is missing 0 bases, with 4 bases of the junction outside any gene match. CDR1 and CDR2 are read off the germline V gene as LGHNA and YSLEER. From its cysteine to its phenylalanine, the CDR3 spans 16 amino acids. Kept here is only the CDR3 DNA, which spans 48 bases and is read in frame from base 1. The library was built by means of the immunoSEQ multiplex PCR assay. Around 94,000 TCR templates per sample were assayed on the deep sequencing platform. Genomic DNA extracted from sorted T cells was used for TCRbeta CDR3 sequencing. Under the source paper's analysis protocol: The R programming language was used for the clonal analysis of the TCRbeta CDR3 data. Alloreactive CD4+ and CD8+ clones were defined by comparing unstimulated samples with post-reaction CFSE-low samples. Regulatory or non-regulatory origin of alloreactive CD4+ clones was assigned by matching sequences to the sorted unstimulated Treg and non-Treg repertoires. Here the immuneACCESS table is served through TCRdb, limited to in-frame sequences with V and J called. Missing clones are a known gap in these copies; in checked studies unresolved V genes cover under half, and the rest lacks a known reason. V, J and clone size were drawn from that table, and D and trimming were deduced from the DNA. Across this sample there are 100,000 to 110,000 clones, with approximately 91% seen only once. 0.13% to 0.15% of the sample is taken by the ten largest.

The clonotype comes from a human donor in good health. The chain is encoded by TRBV4-3 joined to TRBJ1-1, with TRBD1 matching 8 junction bases. Sequenced: CD4+ T cells sorted from blood. The DNA reads as follows: TGCGCCAGCAGCCAAGGGGACAGGAGTTTGAACACTGAAGCTTTCTTT. It encodes CASSQGDRSLNTEAFF.